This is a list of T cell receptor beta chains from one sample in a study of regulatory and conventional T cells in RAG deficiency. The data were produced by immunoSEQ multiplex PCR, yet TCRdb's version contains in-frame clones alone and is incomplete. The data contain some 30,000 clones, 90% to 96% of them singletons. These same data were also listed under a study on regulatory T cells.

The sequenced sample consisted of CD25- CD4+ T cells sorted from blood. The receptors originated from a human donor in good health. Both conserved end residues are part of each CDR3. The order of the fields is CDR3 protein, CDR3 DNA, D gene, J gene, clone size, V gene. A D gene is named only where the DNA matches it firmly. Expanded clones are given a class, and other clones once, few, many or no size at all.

CASSVASNQPQHF,TGTGCCAGCAGCGTAGCAAGCAATCAGCCCCAGCATTTT,NA,TRBJ1-5,once,TRBV9
CASSLETSGGQETQYF,TGTGCCAGCAGCCTTGAGACTAGCGGGGGACAAGAGACCCAGTACTTC,TRBD2,TRBJ2-5,once,TRBV9
CATSSPDRGYTGELFF,TGTGCCACCAGCAGTCCGGACAGGGGATACACCGGGGAGCTGTTTTTT,TRBD1,TRBJ2-2,NA,TRBV15
CASSHLLGIGVVNEQFF,TGTGCCAGCAGCCACCTGTTGGGTATCGGAGTAGTGAATGAGCAGTTCTTC,NA,TRBJ2-1,once,TRBV14
CASSVVANTEAFF,TGTGCCAGCAGCGTAGTAGCGAACACTGAAGCTTTCTTT,NA,TRBJ1-1,NA,TRBV9
CASSLEGYGELFF,TGTGCCAGCAGCTTAGAGGGGTACGGGGAGCTGTTTTTT,NA,TRBJ2-2,NA,TRBV7-9
CASSPFGSLAGGYNEQFF,TGCGCCAGCAGCCCCTTCGGGTCCCTGGCGGGAGGCTACAATGAGCAGTTCTTC,TRBD2,TRBJ2-1,NA,TRBV4-1
CSARAQETQYF,TGCAGTGCTAGGGCTCAAGAGACCCAGTACTTC,NA,TRBJ2-5,NA,TRBV20-1
CASSQVERGLAGGRETQYF,TGCGCCAGCAGCCAAGTCGAGAGGGGACTAGCGGGAGGGCGGGAGACCCAGTACTTC,TRBD2,TRBJ2-5,NA,TRBV4-1
CASSWDGRYEQYF,TGCGCCAGCAGTTGGGACGGGAGGTACGAGCAGTACTTC,TRBD2,TRBJ2-7,NA,TRBV5-1
CASSDRQGVVSEQYF,TGTGCCAGCAGTGACCGACAGGGGGTCGTTTCAGAGCAGTACTTC,TRBD1,TRBJ2-7,once,TRBV6-1
CASLQGALQPQHF,TGTGCCAGTTTACAGGGGGCTCTTCAGCCCCAGCATTTT,TRBD1,TRBJ1-5,NA,TRBV6-1
CASSSLKWRGIGELFF,TGTGCCAGTAGTAGTTTGAAGTGGCGGGGGATCGGGGAGCTGTTTTTT,TRBD2,TRBJ2-2,NA,TRBV19
CASRRGQGSTDTQYF,TGTGCCAGCAGAAGAGGACAGGGTAGCACAGATACGCAGTATTTT,TRBD1,TRBJ2-3,NA,TRBV6-5
CSVGGQNMNTEAFF,TGCAGCGTTGGAGGACAGAACATGAACACTGAAGCTTTCTTT,NA,TRBJ1-1,NA,TRBV29-1
CASSLTVPYEQYF,TGTGCCAGCAGCCTTACTGTCCCCTACGAGCAGTACTTC,NA,TRBJ2-7,once,TRBV2
CASSGRDRGDRGAFF,TGTGCCAGCAGCGGCCGGGACAGGGGGGACCGGGGAGCTTTCTTT,TRBD1,TRBJ1-1,NA,TRBV5-4
CASSEWRDSYGYTF,TGTGCCAGCAGTGAATGGAGGGACAGCTATGGCTACACCTTC,TRBD1,TRBJ1-2,NA,TRBV6-1
CASSQGYEQYF,TGCGCCAGCAGTCAGGGCTACGAGCAGTACTTC,NA,TRBJ2-7,once,TRBV5-1
CASSYSTSRPTQYF,TGCGCCAGCAGCTACAGCACTAGCCGCCCTACGCAGTATTTT,NA,TRBJ2-3,NA,TRBV11-1
CAWSVREGGRAEEQYF,TGTGCCTGGAGTGTACGGGAAGGAGGGAGGGCGGAGGAGCAGTACTTC,TRBD2,TRBJ2-7,once,TRBV30
CASSSLAGGGYNEQFF,TGTGCCAGTAGTTCTTTAGCGGGGGGGGGCTACAATGAGCAGTTCTTC,TRBD2,TRBJ2-1,NA,TRBV19
CASARGSSYEQYF,TGTGCCAGCGCCAGGGGATCCTCCTACGAGCAGTACTTC,NA,TRBJ2-7,NA,TRBV6-5
CAISESPPSSAEAFF,TGTGCCATCAGTGAGTCGCCCCCCAGTAGCGCTGAAGCTTTCTTT,NA,TRBJ1-1,few,TRBV10-3
CASSPRQTYEQYF,TGTGCCAGCAGCCCGAGACAGACTTACGAGCAGTACTTC,NA,TRBJ2-7,NA,TRBV7-2
CASSLWQGRDYTF,TGTGCCAGTAGCCTCTGGCAGGGTAGGGACTACACCTTC,NA,TRBJ1-2,NA,TRBV19
CAWSVRLDTEAFF,TGTGCCTGGAGTGTACGTTTAGACACTGAAGCTTTCTTT,NA,TRBJ1-1,NA,TRBV30
CASSSQRGPTDTQYF,TGTGCCAGCAGCTCTCAGCGGGGGCCCACAGATACGCAGTATTTT,TRBD2,TRBJ2-3,NA,TRBV7-3
CASSLPDTEAFF,TGTGCCAGCAGCTTACCAGACACTGAAGCTTTCTTT,NA,TRBJ1-1,NA,TRBV5-4
CASSLKVPSRSEEQFF,TGCGCCAGCAGCTTGAAGGTCCCTAGCCGGTCGGAGGAGCAGTTCTTC,NA,TRBJ2-1,once,TRBV5-1
CASSLKGQGPITSTDTQYF,TGTGCCAGCAGCTTAAAGGGACAGGGGCCGATAACTAGCACAGATACGCAGTATTTT,TRBD1,TRBJ2-3,NA,TRBV11-2
CASSITGVNQPQHF,TGTGCCAGTAGTATCACAGGGGTGAATCAGCCCCAGCATTTT,TRBD1,TRBJ1-5,NA,TRBV19
CSVEERGKQYF,TGCAGCGTTGAAGAACGGGGGAAGCAGTACTTC,NA,TRBJ2-5,NA,TRBV29-1
CASSFRGSGVSMSSYNEQFF,TGCGCCAGCAGCTTTCGGGGTAGCGGGGTATCGATGAGCTCCTACAATGAGCAGTTCTTC,TRBD2,TRBJ2-1,NA,TRBV5-1
CAISDRDRVYGYTF,TGTGCCATCAGTGACCGGGACAGGGTTTATGGCTACACCTTC,TRBD1,TRBJ1-2,NA,TRBV10-3
CASSLIGEKLFF,TGTGCCAGCAGCTTAATCGGTGAAAAACTGTTTTTT,NA,TRBJ1-4,NA,TRBV11-1
CASSYAEGGNYGYTF,TGTGCCAGCAGTTACGCTGAGGGCGGTAACTATGGCTACACCTTC,NA,TRBJ1-2,once,TRBV6-5
CASREGAGTEAFF,TGTGCCAGCAGGGAAGGGGCTGGGACTGAAGCTTTCTTT,NA,TRBJ1-1,NA,TRBV6-1
CASSFLNEGTEAFF,TGTGCCAGCAGCTTCCTGAACGAGGGCACTGAAGCTTTCTTT,NA,TRBJ1-1,NA,TRBV7-2
CASSLTGPTEAFF,TGTGCCAGCAGCCTGACAGGGCCCACTGAAGCTTTCTTT,TRBD1,TRBJ1-1,once,TRBV7-3
CASSLPGRRGDGYTF,TGTGCCAGTAGTCTTCCAGGGAGGAGGGGCGATGGCTACACCTTC,NA,TRBJ1-2,NA,TRBV19
CASSLARADGYTF,TGTGCCAGCAGCTTGGCCAGGGCGGATGGCTACACCTTC,NA,TRBJ1-2,NA,TRBV5-6
CASRPGQGNYGYTF,TGTGCCAGCAGGCCCGGACAGGGGAACTATGGCTACACCTTC,TRBD1,TRBJ1-2,NA,TRBV2
CASSAGTGGRAKNIQYF,TGTGCCAGCAGCGCCGGGACAGGGGGCCGCGCCAAAAACATTCAGTACTTC,TRBD1,TRBJ2-4,NA,TRBV11-1
CASSLPGSAGTEAFF,TGCGCCAGCAGCTTGCCGGGATCAGCGGGCACTGAAGCTTTCTTT,NA,TRBJ1-1,NA,TRBV5-1
CASSSSGGVTDTQYF,TGCGCCAGCAGCTCTAGCGGGGGGGTCACAGATACGCAGTATTTT,TRBD2,TRBJ2-3,NA,TRBV5-1
CAWTNSGRVYNEQFF,TGTGCCTGGACAAATAGCGGGAGAGTCTACAATGAGCAGTTCTTC,TRBD2,TRBJ2-1,once,TRBV30
CASSFPIREEAFF,TGTGCCAGCAGCTTCCCCATTCGGGAGGAAGCTTTCTTT,NA,TRBJ1-1,NA,TRBV7-2
CASSLARQGNYGYTF,TGTGCCAGCAGCTTAGCGCGTCAGGGGAACTATGGCTACACCTTC,NA,TRBJ1-2,NA,TRBV7-9
CASSLGLAGELNYEQYF,TGCGCCAGCAGCCTAGGACTAGCGGGAGAACTCAACTACGAGCAGTACTTC,TRBD2,TRBJ2-7,NA,TRBV5-1
CASSSNYEQYF,TGTGCCAGCAGTTCAAACTACGAGCAGTACTTC,NA,TRBJ2-7,NA,TRBV28
CALAGGENTEAFF,TGTGCCCTGGCCGGCGGGGAGAACACTGAAGCTTTCTTT,NA,TRBJ1-1,NA,TRBV30
CASSLVRSETQYF,TGTGCCAGCAGCTTAGTAAGGAGCGAGACCCAGTACTTC,NA,TRBJ2-5,NA,TRBV7-2
CASSPPTGDYGYTF,TGTGCCAGCTCACCCCCCACAGGGGACTATGGCTACACCTTC,TRBD1,TRBJ1-2,few,TRBV18
CASIQPRQGTRQPQHF,TGTGCCAGTATTCAACCGAGACAGGGAACTCGTCAGCCCCAGCATTTT,TRBD1,TRBJ1-5,NA,TRBV19